This TCR beta chain was sequenced for a study of human T cells and chemical hapten exposure. Study overall: All patients underwent weekly scalp dosing with diphenylcyclopropenone for the full approximately 25-week study. The patients were mostly female; they had alopecia areata, totalis or universalis.

Study results and caveats: Expanded TCRs produced significantly more large CDR3 similarity clusters than controls did.

Regarding time point: patch test 2, 6 weeks after DPC sensitization. The treatment denotes: therapeutic diphenylcyclopropenone sensitization with weekly scalp DPC. TCRdb ran MiXCR on the RACE reads and lists one entry per CDR3 protein. The repertoire holds 75,000 to 100,000 distinct CDR3 sequences, with 9.3% as singletons. Germline CDR1 and CDR2: LGHDT and YNNKEL (reference sequence). V was clipped by 0 bases and J by 0 bases, with 8 bases between them. CDR3 length: 15 residues. This clonotype was detected a few times. The antigen remains undetermined. Sequenced here: whole blood, sampled in connection with sensitization to the hapten diphenylcyclopropenone (DPC). The rearrangement uses TRBV3-1 and TRBJ2-5; D gene ambiguous. The receptor was isolated from a woman aged 40-49 years with alopecia areata. Some clones in this sample may be carry-over from other donors' samples. DNA of the CDR3: TGTGCCAGCAGCCAAGAAAAGCTGTACCAAGAGACCCAGTACTTC. Its translation: CASSQEKLYQETQYF.